The sequence of this T cell receptor beta chain was determined in a study of blood T cell repertoires in COVID-19. Study-level background: Samples representing acute and convalescent COVID-19 were sourced from the United States, Italy and Spain.

Profiling relied on immunoSEQ multiplex PCR, and the TCRdb table lists in-frame clones only, not all of them. The data show some 77,000 clones, roughly nine tenths seen once. In germline, CDR1 is LGHDT, CDR2 YNNKEL (reference sequence). This CDR3 comprises 14 residues. With 3 bases removed from V and 2 bases from J, the gap between germline ends came to 11 bases. Sequenced input: peripheral blood. This rearrangement joins TRBV3-1 (or the pseudogene TRBV3-2) to TRBJ2-7; D is perhaps TRBD2 (5 bases). This receptor was taken from a man aged 25-45 years with acute or convalescent COVID-19. The CDR3 region is CASSQSLRAYEQYF. In nucleotides, the CDR3 is TGTGCCAGCAGCCAGAGCCTGAGGGCCTACGAGCAGTACTTC.